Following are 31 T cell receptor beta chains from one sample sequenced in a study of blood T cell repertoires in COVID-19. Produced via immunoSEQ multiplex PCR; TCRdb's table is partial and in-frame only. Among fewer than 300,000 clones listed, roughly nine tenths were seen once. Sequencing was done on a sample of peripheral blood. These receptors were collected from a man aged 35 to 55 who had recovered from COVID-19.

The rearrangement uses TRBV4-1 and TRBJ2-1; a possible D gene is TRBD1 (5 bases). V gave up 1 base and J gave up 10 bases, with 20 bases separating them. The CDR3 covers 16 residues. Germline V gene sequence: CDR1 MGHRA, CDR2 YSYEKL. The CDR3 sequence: CASSQGPSQGMGEQFF. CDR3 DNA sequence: TGCGCCAGCAGCCAAGGGCCCTCGCAGGGAATGGGGGAGCAGTTCTTC.

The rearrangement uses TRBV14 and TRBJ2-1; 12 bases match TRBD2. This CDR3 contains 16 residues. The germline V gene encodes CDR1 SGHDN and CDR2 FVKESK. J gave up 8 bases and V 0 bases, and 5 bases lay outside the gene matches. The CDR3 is CASSQDRTSGIDEQFF. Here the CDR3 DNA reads TGTGCCAGCAGCCAAGATAGGACTAGCGGGATAGATGAGCAGTTCTTC.

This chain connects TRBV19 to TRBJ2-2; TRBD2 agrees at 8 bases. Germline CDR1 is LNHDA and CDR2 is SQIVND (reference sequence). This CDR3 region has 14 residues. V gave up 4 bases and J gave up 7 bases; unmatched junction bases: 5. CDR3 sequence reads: CASSKVAGSGELFF. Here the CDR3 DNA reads TGTGCCAGTAGTAAGGTAGCGGGGAGCGGGGAGCTGTTTTTT.

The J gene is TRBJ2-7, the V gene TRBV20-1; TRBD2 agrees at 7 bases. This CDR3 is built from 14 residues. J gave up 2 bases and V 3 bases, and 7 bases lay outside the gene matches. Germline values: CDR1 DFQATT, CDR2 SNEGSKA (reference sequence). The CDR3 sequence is CSASSGLGAYEQYF. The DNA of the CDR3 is TGCAGTGCTAGTTCAGGACTAGGGGCCTACGAGCAGTACTTC.

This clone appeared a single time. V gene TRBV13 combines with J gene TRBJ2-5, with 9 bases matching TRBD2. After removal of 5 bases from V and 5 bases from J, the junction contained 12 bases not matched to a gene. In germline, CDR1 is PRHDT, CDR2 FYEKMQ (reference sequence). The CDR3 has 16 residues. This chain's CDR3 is CASSHSERGATETQYF. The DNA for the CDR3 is TGTGCCAGCAGCCATTCGGAGCGGGGGGCTACGGAGACCCAGTACTTC.

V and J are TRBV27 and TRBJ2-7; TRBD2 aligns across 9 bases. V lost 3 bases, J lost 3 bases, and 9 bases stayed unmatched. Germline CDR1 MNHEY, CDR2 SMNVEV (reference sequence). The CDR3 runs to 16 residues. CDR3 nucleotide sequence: TGTGCCAGCAGTTTCCTCCGACTAGCGGAAAACTACGAGCAGTACTTC. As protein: CASSFLRLAENYEQYF.

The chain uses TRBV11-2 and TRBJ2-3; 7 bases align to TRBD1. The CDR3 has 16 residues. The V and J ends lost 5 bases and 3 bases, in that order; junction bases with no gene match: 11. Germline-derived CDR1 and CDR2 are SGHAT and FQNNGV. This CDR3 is CASSPLDRRITDTQYF. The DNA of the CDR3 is TGTGCCAGCAGCCCCCTGGACAGGAGGATTACAGATACGCAGTATTTT.

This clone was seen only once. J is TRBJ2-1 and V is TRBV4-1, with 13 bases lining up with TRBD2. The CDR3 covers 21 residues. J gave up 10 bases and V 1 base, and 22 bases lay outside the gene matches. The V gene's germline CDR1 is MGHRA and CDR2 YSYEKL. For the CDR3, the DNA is TGCGCCAGCAGCCAAGTAGGGTTTGGACTAGCGGGAGCGGTGGCCCGGGCGGAGCAGTTCTTC. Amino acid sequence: CASSQVGFGLAGAVARAEQFF.

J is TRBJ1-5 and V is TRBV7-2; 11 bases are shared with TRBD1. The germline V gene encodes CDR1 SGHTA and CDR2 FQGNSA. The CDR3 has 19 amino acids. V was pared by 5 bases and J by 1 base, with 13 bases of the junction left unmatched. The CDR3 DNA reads TGTGCCAGCAGCAAACGGGCCTCGGACAGGGGGCTGAGCAATCAGCCCCAGCATTTT. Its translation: CASSKRASDRGLSNQPQHF.

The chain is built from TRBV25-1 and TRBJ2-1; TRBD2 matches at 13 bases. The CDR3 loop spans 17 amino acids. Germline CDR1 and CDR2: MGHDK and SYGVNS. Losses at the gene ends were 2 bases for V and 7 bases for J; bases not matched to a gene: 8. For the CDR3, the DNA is TGTGCCAGCAGTGAAACCGGGACTAGCGGGATAAGGAATGAGCAGTTCTTC. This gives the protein CASSETGTSGIRNEQFF.

CDR3 DNA: TGTGCCAGCAGTCGAAGTGGGGGGGATAGCAATCAGCCCCAGCATTTT. This codes for CASSRSGGDSNQPQHF. V and J are TRBV6-6 and TRBJ1-5; possibly TRBD1 for D (5 bases). The germline CDR1 and CDR2 sequences are MNHNY and SVGAGI (reference sequence). CDR3 length: 16 residues. V lost 5 bases to trimming and J lost 0 bases, with 14 bases between them.

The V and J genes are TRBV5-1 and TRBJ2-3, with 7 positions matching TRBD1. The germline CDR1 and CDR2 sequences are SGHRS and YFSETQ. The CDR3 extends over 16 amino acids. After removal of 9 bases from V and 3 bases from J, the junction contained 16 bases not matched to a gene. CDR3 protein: CATLNGTAQGTDTQYF. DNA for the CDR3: TGCGCCACCTTAAATGGGACAGCCCAAGGAACAGATACGCAGTATTTT. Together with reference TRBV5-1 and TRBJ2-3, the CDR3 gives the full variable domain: KAGVTQTPRYLIKTRGQQVTLSCSPISGHRSVSWYQQTPGQGLQFLFEYFSETQRNKGNFPGRFSGRQFSNSRSEMNVSTLELGDSALYLCATLNGTAQGTDTQYFGPGTRLTVL.

The CDR3 protein is CSAEGQGDEQFF. The CDR3 DNA sequence: TGCAGCGCCGAGGGACAGGGTGATGAGCAGTTCTTC. The chain links TRBV29-1 to TRBJ2-1, with TRBD1 matching over 9 bases. CDR1 and CDR2 (germline): SQVTM, ANQGSEA. The CDR3 runs to 12 residues. The J segment lost 8 bases and the V segment lost 7 bases, leaving 6 bases of the junction unmatched.

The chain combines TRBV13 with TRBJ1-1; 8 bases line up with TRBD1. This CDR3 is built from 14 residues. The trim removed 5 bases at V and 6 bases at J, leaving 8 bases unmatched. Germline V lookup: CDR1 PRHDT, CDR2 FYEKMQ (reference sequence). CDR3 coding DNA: TGTGCCAGCAGCCGACAGGGGAGAATTGCTGAAGCTTTCTTT. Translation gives CASSRQGRIAEAFF. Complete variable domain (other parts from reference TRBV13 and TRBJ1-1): AAGVIQSPRHLIKEKRETATLKCYPIPRHDTVYWYQQGPGQDPQFLISFYEKMQSDKGSIPDRFSAQQFSDYHSELNMSSLELGDSALYFCASSRQGRIAEAFFGQGTRLTVV.

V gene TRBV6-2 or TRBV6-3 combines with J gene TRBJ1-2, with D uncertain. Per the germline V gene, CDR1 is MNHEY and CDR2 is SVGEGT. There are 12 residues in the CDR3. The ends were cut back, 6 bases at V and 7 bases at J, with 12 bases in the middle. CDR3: CASSTSGSGYTF. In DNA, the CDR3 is TGTGCCAGCAGCACCTCGGGGAGTGGCTACACCTTC.

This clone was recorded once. CDR3: CASGSPPVNTGELFF. The CDR3 nucleotides are TGTGCTAGTGGTTCCCCCCCCGTGAACACCGGGGAGCTGTTTTTT. The genes are TRBV12-5 and TRBJ2-2; D unclear. CDR3 length: 15 residues. Trimming pared 4 bases from V and 1 base from J, leaving 10 bases between. Germline CDR1 and CDR2: LGHNT and FRNRAP.

The CDR3 reads CASSPTATNTEAFF. The CDR3, as DNA: TGTGCCAGCAGCCCAACAGCTACGAACACTGAAGCTTTCTTT. The V and J genes are TRBV7-2 and TRBJ1-1; D is undetermined. Germline-derived CDR1 and CDR2 are SGHTA and FQGNSA. Trimming cost V 5 bases and J 1 base, with 11 bases left between them. The CDR3 totals 14 residues.

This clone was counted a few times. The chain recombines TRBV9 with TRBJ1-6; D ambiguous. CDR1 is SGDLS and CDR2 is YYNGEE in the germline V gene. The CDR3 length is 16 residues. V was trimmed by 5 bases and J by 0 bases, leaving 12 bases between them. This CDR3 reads CASSAGLSSYNSPLHF. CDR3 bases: TGTGCCAGCAGTGCAGGACTAAGCTCCTATAATTCACCCCTCCACTTT.

In DNA, the CDR3 is TGCACCAGCAGCCAAGATGGCCCTCGGACTAGCGCCACAGATACGCAGTATTTT. Protein sequence: CTSSQDGPRTSATDTQYF. The chain links TRBV1 to TRBJ2-3; whether TRBD2, the table's D call, matches the DNA was not checked. TRBV1 is noted as a pseudogene. This CDR3 spans 18 amino acids.

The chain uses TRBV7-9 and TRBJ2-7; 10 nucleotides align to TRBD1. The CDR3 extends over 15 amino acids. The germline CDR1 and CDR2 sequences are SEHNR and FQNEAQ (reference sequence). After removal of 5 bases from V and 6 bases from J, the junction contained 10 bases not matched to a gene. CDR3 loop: CASSMDRGERGEQYF. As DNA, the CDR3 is TGTGCCAGCAGCATGGACAGGGGGGAGAGAGGCGAGCAGTACTTC.

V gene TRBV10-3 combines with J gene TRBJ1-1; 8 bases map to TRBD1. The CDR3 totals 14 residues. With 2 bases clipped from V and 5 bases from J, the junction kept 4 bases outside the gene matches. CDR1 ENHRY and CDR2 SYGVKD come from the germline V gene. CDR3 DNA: TGTGCCATCAGTGAGCAGGGGGCATGGACTGAAGCTTTCTTT. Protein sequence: CAISEQGAWTEAFF.

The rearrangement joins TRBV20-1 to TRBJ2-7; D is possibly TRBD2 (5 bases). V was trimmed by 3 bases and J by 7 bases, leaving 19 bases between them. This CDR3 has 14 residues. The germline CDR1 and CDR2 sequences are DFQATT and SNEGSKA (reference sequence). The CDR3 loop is CSASSGSLGGEQYF. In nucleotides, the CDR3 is TGCAGTGCTAGTTCGGGGTCCCTCGGTGGAGAGCAGTACTTC.

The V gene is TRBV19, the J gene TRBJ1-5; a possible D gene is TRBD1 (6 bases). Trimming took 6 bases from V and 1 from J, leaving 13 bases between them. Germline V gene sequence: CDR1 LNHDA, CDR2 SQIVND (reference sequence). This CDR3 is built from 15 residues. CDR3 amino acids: CASRTTGTSNQPQHF. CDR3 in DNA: TGTGCCAGTAGGACGACAGGTACGAGCAATCAGCCCCAGCATTTT.

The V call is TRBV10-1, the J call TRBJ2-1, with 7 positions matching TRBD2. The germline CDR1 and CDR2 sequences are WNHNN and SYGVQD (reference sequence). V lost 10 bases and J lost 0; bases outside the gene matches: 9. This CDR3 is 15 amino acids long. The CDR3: CATPSGPSSYNEQFF. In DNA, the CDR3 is TGCGCCACCCCTAGCGGTCCGAGCTCCTACAATGAGCAGTTCTTC.

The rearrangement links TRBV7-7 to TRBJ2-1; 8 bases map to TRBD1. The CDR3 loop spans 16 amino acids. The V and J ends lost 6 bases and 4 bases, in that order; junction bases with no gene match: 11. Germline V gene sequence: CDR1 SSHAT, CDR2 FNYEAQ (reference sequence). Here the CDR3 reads CASSLKPGQAYNEQFF. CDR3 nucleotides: TGTGCCAGCAGTCTTAAGCCGGGACAGGCTTACAATGAGCAGTTCTTC.

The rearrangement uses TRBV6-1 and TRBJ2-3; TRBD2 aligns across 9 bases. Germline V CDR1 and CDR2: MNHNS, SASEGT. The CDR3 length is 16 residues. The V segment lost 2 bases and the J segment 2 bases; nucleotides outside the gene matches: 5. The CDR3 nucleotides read TGTGCCAGCAGTGAAATGCGCGGGAGGGCCACAGATACGCAGTATTTT. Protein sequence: CASSEMRGRATDTQYF.

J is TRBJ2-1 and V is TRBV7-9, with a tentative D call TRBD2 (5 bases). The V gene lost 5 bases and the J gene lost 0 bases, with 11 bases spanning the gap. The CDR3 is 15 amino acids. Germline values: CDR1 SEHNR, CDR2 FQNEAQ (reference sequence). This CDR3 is CASSPGYSSYNEQFF. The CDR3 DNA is TGTGCCAGCAGCCCGGGGTATAGCTCCTACAATGAGCAGTTCTTC.

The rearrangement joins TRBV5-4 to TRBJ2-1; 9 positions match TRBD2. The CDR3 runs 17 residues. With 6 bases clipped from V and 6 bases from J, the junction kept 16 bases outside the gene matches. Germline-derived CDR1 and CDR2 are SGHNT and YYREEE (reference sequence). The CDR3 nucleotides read TGTGCCAGCACCCGGGGGGGGCTAGCGGGGCTGAGCAATGAGCAGTTCTTC. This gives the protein CASTRGGLAGLSNEQFF.

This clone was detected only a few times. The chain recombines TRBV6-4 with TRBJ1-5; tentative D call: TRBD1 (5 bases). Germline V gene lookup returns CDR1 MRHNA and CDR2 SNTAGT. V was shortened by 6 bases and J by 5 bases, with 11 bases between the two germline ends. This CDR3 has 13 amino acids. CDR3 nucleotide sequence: TGTGCCAGCAGCCAGGGCCTCGATCAGCCCCAGCATTTT. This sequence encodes CASSQGLDQPQHF.

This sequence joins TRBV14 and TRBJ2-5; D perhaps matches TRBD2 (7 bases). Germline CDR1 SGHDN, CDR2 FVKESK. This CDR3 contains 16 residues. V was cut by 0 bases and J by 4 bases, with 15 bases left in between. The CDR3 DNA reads TGTGCCAGCAGCCAAGAGCTCGGGGGGCTGGGAGAGACCCAGTACTTC. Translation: CASSQELGGLGETQYF. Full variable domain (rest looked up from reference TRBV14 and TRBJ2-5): EAGVTQFPSHSVIEKGQTVTLRCDPISGHDNLYWYRRVMGKEIKFLLHFVKESKQDESGMPNNRFLAERTGGTYSTLKVQPAELEDSGVYFCASSQELGGLGETQYFGPGTRLLVL.

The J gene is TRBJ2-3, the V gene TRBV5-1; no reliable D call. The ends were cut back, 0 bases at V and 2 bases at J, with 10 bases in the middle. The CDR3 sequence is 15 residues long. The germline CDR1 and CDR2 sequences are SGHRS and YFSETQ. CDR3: CASSLGQYLTDTQYF. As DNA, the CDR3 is TGCGCCAGCAGCTTGGGTCAGTATCTCACAGATACGCAGTATTTT.